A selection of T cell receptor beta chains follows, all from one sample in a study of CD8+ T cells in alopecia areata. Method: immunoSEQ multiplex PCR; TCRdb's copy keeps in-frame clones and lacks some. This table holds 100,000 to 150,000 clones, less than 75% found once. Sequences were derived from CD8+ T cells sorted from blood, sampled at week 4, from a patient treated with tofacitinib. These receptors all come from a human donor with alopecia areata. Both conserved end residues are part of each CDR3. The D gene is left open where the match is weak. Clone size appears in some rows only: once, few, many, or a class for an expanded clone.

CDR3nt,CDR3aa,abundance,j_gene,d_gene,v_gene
TGTGCCACTGGCGACAGGGATGATAACTATGGCTACACCTTC,CATGDRDDNYGYTF,-,TRBJ1-2,TRBD1,TRBV15
TGTGCCAGCAGCTTCGGACTAGCGGGGACCGACAATGAGCAGTTCTTC,CASSFGLAGTDNEQFF,once,TRBJ2-1,TRBD2,TRBV7-9
TGCAGCGTTGTTATATCCTCCTACGAGCAGTACTTC,CSVVISSYEQYF,-,TRBJ2-7,-,TRBV29-1
TGCGCCAGCAGCTTGAAGAGCTCCTACGAGCAGTACTTC,CASSLKSSYEQYF,-,TRBJ2-7,-,TRBV5-1
TGTGCCAGCAGTTTAGGACCAGGGTTCGGTGGCTACACCTTC,CASSLGPGFGGYTF,-,TRBJ1-2,-,TRBV27
TGTGCCAGCAGCCTATACGGGGACAGCACAGATACGCAGTATTTT,CASSLYGDSTDTQYF,-,TRBJ2-3,-,TRBV7-9
TGTGCCAGCTCACCGGGCTCTGGAAACACCATATATTTT,CASSPGSGNTIYF,-,TRBJ1-3,-,TRBV18
TGTGCCAGCAAGGGACAGGGGAATGAGGGGGTCACTGAAGCTTTCTTT,CASKGQGNEGVTEAFF,-,TRBJ1-1,TRBD1,TRBV27
TGTGCCAGCAGCTTTGCGACAGGGACCCACGAGCAGTACTTC,CASSFATGTHEQYF,-,TRBJ2-7,TRBD1,TRBV7-9
TGTGCCAGTAGGGGACAGGGTACGTACAATGAGCAGTTCTTC,CASRGQGTYNEQFF,few,TRBJ2-1,TRBD1,TRBV19
TGTGCCAGCAGGACCACCGGGGAGCTGTTTTTT,CASRTTGELFF,-,TRBJ2-2,-,TRBV2
TGTGCCAGCAGTATACTAGCGGGGGGGCCGGGAGATACGCAGTATTTT,CASSILAGGPGDTQYF,-,TRBJ2-3,TRBD2,TRBV27
TGCAGCGTTTTCGGAGGGGGCTACGAGCAGTACTTC,CSVFGGGYEQYF,-,TRBJ2-7,-,TRBV29-1
TGCAGCGCCTGGGACAGCGGGGGAGAGCAGTACTTC,CSAWDSGGEQYF,-,TRBJ2-7,-,TRBV29-1
TGCAGCGTTGAGGAGCTTGAGGGGTACGAGCAGTACTTC,CSVEELEGYEQYF,-,TRBJ2-7,-,TRBV29-1
TGCAGTGCTACAGGGATGAACACTGAAGCTTTCTTT,CSATGMNTEAFF,-,TRBJ1-1,-,TRBV29-1
TGCAGCGTTGATGGCGGCCTCGGACAGCCCGTGGGTGAGACCCAGTACTTC,CSVDGGLGQPVGETQYF,-,TRBJ2-5,-,TRBV29-1
TGCAGCGTTGTGGAAGCGGGGGGCCACAATGAGCAGTTCTTC,CSVVEAGGHNEQFF,-,TRBJ2-1,TRBD2,TRBV29-1
TGTGCCAGCAGCCCCGCCGACGGGACCTCTGGGGCCAACGTCCTGACTTTC,CASSPADGTSGANVLTF,few,TRBJ2-6,-,TRBV7-9
TGTGCCAGCAGCTCCCCACAAGGGGCGGGCACTGAAGCTTTCTTT,CASSSPQGAGTEAFF,few,TRBJ1-1,-,TRBV13
TGTGCCCGCCGGGACAGCGGAACCACAGATACGCAGTATTTT,CARRDSGTTDTQYF,once,TRBJ2-3,TRBD1,TRBV30
TGTGCCAGCAGCTTGGCGGGTGGGTGGGAGACCCAGTACTTC,CASSLAGGWETQYF,-,TRBJ2-5,-,TRBV5-6
TGTGCCAGCAGCTTGGGCGTGGCAGAAGCTTTCTTT,CASSLGVAEAFF,-,TRBJ1-1,-,TRBV7-9
TGTGCCAGCAGTGATTTGGCCCTCTACGAGCAGTACTTC,CASSDLALYEQYF,-,TRBJ2-7,-,TRBV2
TGTGCCAGCAGCTCACCTGACAGGGGAGAGACCCAGTACTTC,CASSSPDRGETQYF,-,TRBJ2-5,TRBD1,TRBV5-6
TGTGCCAGCGACGCCACAGGGGGTTACAATGAGCAGTTCTTC,CASDATGGYNEQFF,-,TRBJ2-1,TRBD1,TRBV7-9
TGTGCCAGCAGCTTAGGCTACAGCGGGGGGGACATCAGGACGCAGTATTTT,CASSLGYSGGDIRTQYF,once,TRBJ2-3,TRBD2,TRBV13